This entry is about one TCR beta chain. This record belongs to a study of beta chain features in type 1 diabetes. The junction had 16 bases not matched to a gene; V was cut back by 7 bases and J by 4 bases. The CDR3 length is 18 residues. Looked up from germline, CDR1 is SEHNR and CDR2 is FQNEAQ (reference sequence). Sequenced material consisted of expressed TCRB transcripts (all of the isolated RNA was reverse transcribed). Clones were read by immunoSEQ multiplex PCR, and TCRdb kept only the in-frame ones, dropping some. The sample has under 950,000 clones, roughly a sixth seen once. The receptor was derived from a woman under 30 in good health. The chain employs TRBV7-9 and TRBJ2-1; 10 positions agree with TRBD2. Sequencing was performed on naive CD4+ T cells from blood. The CDR3 here is CASIRPSGSVRGYNEQFF. The CDR3 DNA sequence: TGTGCCAGCATTCGGCCTAGCGGGAGCGTCCGTGGTTACAATGAGCAGTTCTTC.